This TCR beta chain is from a study of T cell responses to AZD1222 COVID-19 vaccine. Whole-study results and caveats: Vaccine-related CD4 TCRs covered spike, predominating at 160-218 and 743-854. Recipients of two AZD1222 doses showed rising Spike-specific TCR breadth and depth.

This clone showed up just once. Its antigen is not known. CDR3 length: 15 residues. V was cut by 4 bases and J by 11 bases, with 20 bases left in between. CDR1 and CDR2 from the germline V gene are MNHEY and SVGAGI. This table comes from immunoSEQ multiplex PCR, and its TCRdb copy is limited to in-frame clones, with some not included. Among about 120,000 clones listed, approximately 91% were seen once. V and J are TRBV6-5 and TRBJ2-2; no firm D call. Sequences were derived from peripheral blood, sampled 28 days after the second AZD1222 dose. The receptor comes from an adult who received the AZD1222 COVID-19 vaccine. The CDR3, as DNA: TGTGCCAGCAGTTGGTTAGACGAAGGGTTCTCAGAGCTGTTTTTT. Its protein product is CASSWLDEGFSELFF.